The 10 T cell receptor beta chains given below trace back to one sample, sequenced in a study of blood T cell repertoires in COVID-19. Repertoires were generated with immunoSEQ multiplex PCR, while TCRdb's copy carries only in-frame clones and drops some. The repertoire holds roughly 30,000 clones, with approximately 92% as singletons. Specimen: peripheral blood. These receptors came from a man older than 75 with acute or convalescent COVID-19.

The chain uses TRBV5-1 and TRBJ1-5, with 7 bases lining up with TRBD1. Germline CDR1 SGHRS, CDR2 YFSETQ. J lost 4 bases, V lost 4 bases, and 5 bases had no gene match. The CDR3 spans 14 residues. The CDR3 DNA reads as TGCGCCAGCAGCCCTGGGACAGCTAATCAGCCCCAGCATTTT. Its protein is CASSPGTANQPQHF.

This sequence joins TRBV28 and TRBJ1-1; 8 bases agree with TRBD1. V gave up 10 bases and J gave up 4 bases; unmatched junction bases: 14. CDR3 length equals 15 residues. Germline loops: CDR1 MDHEN, CDR2 SYDVKM. The CDR3 DNA sequence: TGTGCCACCACCGACAGGGGCGATGTTGGCACTGAAGCTTTCTTT. This encodes CATTDRGDVGTEAFF.

This clone has only a few counts. V is TRBV4-2 and J is TRBJ2-2; 7 bases fit TRBD2. The CDR3 loop spans 15 amino acids. Germline V gene sequence: CDR1 LGHNA, CDR2 YNFKEQ. The J segment lost 7 bases and the V segment lost 4 bases, leaving 9 bases of the junction unmatched. CDR3 loop: CASSLPPGGYGELFF. CDR3 DNA: TGTGCCAGCAGCCTGCCCCCGGGGGGTTACGGGGAGCTGTTTTTT.

The chain combines TRBV5-4 with TRBJ2-5; D is possibly TRBD1 (5 bases). V was shortened by 4 bases and J by 5 bases, with 15 bases between the two germline ends. CDR3 length: 14 residues. CDR1 and CDR2 from the germline V gene are SGHNT and YYREEE (reference sequence). The CDR3 loop reads CASSAGGRDETQYF. The CDR3 DNA reads as TGTGCCAGCAGCGCCGGTGGCAGGGATGAGACCCAGTACTTC.

This clone appeared a few times. This sequence joins TRBV27 and TRBJ2-7, with D possibly TRBD2 on 5 matching bases. Trimming shortened V by 6 bases and J by 5 bases, and 14 bases separated the two germline ends. This CDR3 region has 13 residues. Germline V gives CDR1 MNHEY, CDR2 SMNVEV (reference sequence). The CDR3 loop is CASRAGTAHEQYF. CDR3 sequence (DNA): TGTGCCAGCAGGGCGGGTACAGCCCACGAGCAGTACTTC.

CDR3 loop: CASSLAGGGEKLFF. CDR3 DNA sequence: TGTGCCAGCAGCTTGGCAGGGGGCGGCGAAAAACTGTTTTTT. The chain carries TRBV7-2 and TRBJ1-4; 8 bases are shared with TRBD1. The CDR3 sequence is 14 residues long. V dropped 3 bases and J dropped 8; count of bases not matched to a gene: 5. Germline lookup yields CDR1 SGHTA and CDR2 FQGNSA. Full variable domain (remainder filled in from reference TRBV7-2 and TRBJ1-4): GAGVSQSPSNKVTEKGKDVELRCDPISGHTALYWYRQSLGQGLEFLIYFQGNSAPDKSGLPSDRFSAERTGGSVSTLTIQRTQQEDSAVYLCASSLAGGGEKLFFGSGTQLSVL.

V usage is TRBV6-5 and J usage is TRBJ2-2, with 7 bases fitting TRBD1. CDR1 and CDR2 (germline): MNHEY, SVGAGI. The trim removed 7 bases at V and 6 bases at J, leaving 5 bases unmatched. CDR3 length: 13 amino acids. The CDR3 bases are TGTGCCAGCACCATGAGGGGGCCCGGGGAGCTGTTTTTT. Its translation: CASTMRGPGELFF.

The rearrangement joins TRBV19 to TRBJ2-7; perhaps TRBD1 as D (6 bases). V was cut by 2 bases and J by 11 bases, with 16 bases left in between. Germline assignment: CDR1 LNHDA and CDR2 SQIVND (reference sequence). The CDR3 totals 13 residues. Written as DNA, the CDR3 is TGTGCCAGTAGTATATCCGGGACACCGAGGAAGTACTTC. Protein sequence: CASSISGTPRKYF.

The chain recombines TRBV2 with TRBJ2-7, with 7 bases aligning to TRBD2. The J segment lost 0 bases and the V segment lost 3 bases, leaving 2 bases of the junction unmatched. The CDR3 consists of 14 residues. Germline assignment: CDR1 SNHLY and CDR2 FYNNEI. The CDR3 nucleotides are TGTGCCAGCAGTGAGGGCGGGAGCTCCTACGAGCAGTACTTC. Protein sequence: CASSEGGSSYEQYF.

The J gene is TRBJ1-3, the V gene TRBV19; perhaps TRBD1 as D (5 bases). V was trimmed by 3 bases and J by 1 base, leaving 10 bases between them. The V gene's germline CDR1 is LNHDA and CDR2 SQIVND (reference sequence). This CDR3 has 15 residues. The CDR3 loop reads CASSIIGASGNTIYF. The CDR3 region has the DNA TGTGCCAGTAGTATTATAGGGGCTTCTGGAAACACCATATATTTT. The whole variable domain, remainder taken from reference TRBV19 and TRBJ1-3, is DGGITQSPKYLFRKEGQNVTLSCEQNLNHDAMYWYRQDPGQGLRLIYYSQIVNDFQKGDIAEGYSVSREKKESFPLTVTSAQKNPTAFYLCASSIIGASGNTIYFGEGSWLTVV.